The subject of this entry is one T cell receptor beta chain. Its matching antigen is unknown. The germline gives CDR1 MDHEN, CDR2 SYDVKM. The CDR3 loop spans 15 amino acids. V lost 5 bases and J lost 7, with 15 bases in between. The source of the sample is a study of T cells after yellow fever vaccination. A single record per CDR3 protein comes from TCRdb applying MiXCR to the 5' RACE reads. The repertoire holds 300,000 to 350,000 distinct CDR3 sequences, with roughly 10% as singletons. Study-level results: Although the secondary response was weaker, it peaked faster, at day 5 versus 15. Relatively few clonotypes were ones that appeared in both CD4 and CD8 compartments.

The TCR comes from a man between 18 and 29 years old who received the YFV17D yellow fever vaccine. This material consisted of CD4+ T cells sorted from PBMCs, taken 45 days after the yellow fever booster vaccination. The V call is TRBV28, the J call TRBJ1-6; D not resolved. CDR3 residues: CASSPRGKGNSPLHF. The CDR3 bases are TGTGCCAGCAGTCCTCGAGGAAAAGGGAATTCACCCCTCCACTTT.